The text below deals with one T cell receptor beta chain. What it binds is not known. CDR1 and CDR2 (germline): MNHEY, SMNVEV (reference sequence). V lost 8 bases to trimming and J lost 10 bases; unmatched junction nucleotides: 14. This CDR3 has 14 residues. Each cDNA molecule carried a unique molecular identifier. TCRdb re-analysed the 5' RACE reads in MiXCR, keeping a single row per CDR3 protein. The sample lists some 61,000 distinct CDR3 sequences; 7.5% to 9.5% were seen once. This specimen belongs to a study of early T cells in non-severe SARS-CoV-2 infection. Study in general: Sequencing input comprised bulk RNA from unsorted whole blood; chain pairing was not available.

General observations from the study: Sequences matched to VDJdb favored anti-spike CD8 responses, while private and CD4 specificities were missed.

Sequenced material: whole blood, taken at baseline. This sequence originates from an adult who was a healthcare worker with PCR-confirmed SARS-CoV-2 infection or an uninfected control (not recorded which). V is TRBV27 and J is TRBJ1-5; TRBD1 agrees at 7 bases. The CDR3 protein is CASQDRLGVSPQHF. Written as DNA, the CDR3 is TGTGCCAGCCAGGACAGGTTGGGTGTCAGCCCCCAGCATTTT.